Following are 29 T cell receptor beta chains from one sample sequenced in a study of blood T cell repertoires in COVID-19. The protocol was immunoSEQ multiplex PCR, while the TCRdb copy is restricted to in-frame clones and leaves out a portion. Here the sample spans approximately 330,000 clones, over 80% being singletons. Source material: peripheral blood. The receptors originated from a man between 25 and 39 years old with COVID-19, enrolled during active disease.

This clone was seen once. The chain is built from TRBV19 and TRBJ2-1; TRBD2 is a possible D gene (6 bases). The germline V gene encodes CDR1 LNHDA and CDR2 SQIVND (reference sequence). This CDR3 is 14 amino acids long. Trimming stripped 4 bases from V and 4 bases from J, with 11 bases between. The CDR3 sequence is CASSTPGTYNEQFF. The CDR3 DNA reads TGTGCCAGTAGTACTCCCGGGACTTACAATGAGCAGTTCTTC. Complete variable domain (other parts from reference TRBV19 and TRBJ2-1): DGGITQSPKYLFRKEGQNVTLSCEQNLNHDAMYWYRQDPGQGLRLIYYSQIVNDFQKGDIAEGYSVSREKKESFPLTVTSAQKNPTAFYLCASSTPGTYNEQFFGPGTRLTVL.

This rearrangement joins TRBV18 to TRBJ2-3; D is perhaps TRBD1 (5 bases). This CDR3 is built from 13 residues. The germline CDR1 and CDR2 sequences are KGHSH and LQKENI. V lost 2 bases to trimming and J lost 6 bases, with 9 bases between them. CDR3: CASSPGAVDTQYF. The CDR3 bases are TGTGCCAGCTCACCAGGGGCGGTCGATACGCAGTATTTT.

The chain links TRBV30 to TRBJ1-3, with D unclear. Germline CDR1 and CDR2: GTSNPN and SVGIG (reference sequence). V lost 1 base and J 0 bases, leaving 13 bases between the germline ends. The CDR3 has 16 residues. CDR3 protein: CAWSDLQVTSGNTIYF. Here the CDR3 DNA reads TGTGCCTGGAGTGATCTCCAGGTGACCTCTGGAAACACCATATATTTT. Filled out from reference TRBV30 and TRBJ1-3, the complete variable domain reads SQTIHQWPATLVQPVGSPLSLECTVEGTSNPNLYWYRQAAGRGLQLLFYSVGIGQISSEVPQNLSASRPQDRQFILSSKKLLLSDSGFYLCAWSDLQVTSGNTIYFGEGSWLTVV.

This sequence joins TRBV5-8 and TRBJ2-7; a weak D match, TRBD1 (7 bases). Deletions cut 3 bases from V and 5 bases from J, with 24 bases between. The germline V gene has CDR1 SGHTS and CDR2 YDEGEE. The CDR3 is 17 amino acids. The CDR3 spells CASSSAGTESPGDEQYF. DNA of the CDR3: TGTGCCAGCAGCTCGGCGGGGACAGAATCCCCCGGGGACGAGCAGTACTTC.

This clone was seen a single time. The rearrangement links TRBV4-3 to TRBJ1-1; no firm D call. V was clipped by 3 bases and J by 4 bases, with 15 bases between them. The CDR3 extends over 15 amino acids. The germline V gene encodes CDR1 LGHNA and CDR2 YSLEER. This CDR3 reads CASSHRPDGGTEAFF. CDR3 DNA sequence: TGCGCCAGCAGCCATCGACCAGACGGAGGCACTGAAGCTTTCTTT.

In DNA, the CDR3 is TGTGCCAGCAGTTTACCTAACACCGGGGAGCTGTTTTTT. Translating gives CASSLPNTGELFF. This chain joins TRBV12-3 or TRBV12-4 and TRBJ2-2; D is undetermined. The ends were cut back, 2 bases at V and 2 bases at J, with 3 bases in the middle. The CDR3 contains 13 residues.

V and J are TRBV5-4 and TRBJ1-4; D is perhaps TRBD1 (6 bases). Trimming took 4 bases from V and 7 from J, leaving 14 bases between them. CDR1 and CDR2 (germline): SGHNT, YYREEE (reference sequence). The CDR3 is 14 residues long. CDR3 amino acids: CASSHREGVEKLFF. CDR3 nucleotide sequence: TGTGCCAGCAGCCACCGGGAGGGGGTTGAAAAACTGTTTTTT.

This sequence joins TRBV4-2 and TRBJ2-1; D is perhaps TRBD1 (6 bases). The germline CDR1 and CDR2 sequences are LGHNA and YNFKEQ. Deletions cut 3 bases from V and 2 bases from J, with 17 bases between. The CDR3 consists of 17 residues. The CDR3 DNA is TGTGCCAGCAGCCAGATCCCGGACAGCTCCCCCTACAATGAGCAGTTCTTC. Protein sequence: CASSQIPDSSPYNEQFF.

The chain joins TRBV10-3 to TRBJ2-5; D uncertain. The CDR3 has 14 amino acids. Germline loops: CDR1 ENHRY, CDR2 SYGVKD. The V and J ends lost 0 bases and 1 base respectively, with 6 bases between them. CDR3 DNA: TGTGCCATCAGTGAGTCCATGGCCCAAGAGACCCAGTACTTC. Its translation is CAISESMAQETQYF.

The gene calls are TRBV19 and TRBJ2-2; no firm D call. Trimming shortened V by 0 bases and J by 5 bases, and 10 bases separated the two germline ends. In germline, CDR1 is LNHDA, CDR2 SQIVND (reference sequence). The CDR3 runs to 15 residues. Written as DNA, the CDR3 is TGTGCCAGTAGTATAGATCTGCCAGAAACCGGGGAGCTGTTTTTT. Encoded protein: CASSIDLPETGELFF.

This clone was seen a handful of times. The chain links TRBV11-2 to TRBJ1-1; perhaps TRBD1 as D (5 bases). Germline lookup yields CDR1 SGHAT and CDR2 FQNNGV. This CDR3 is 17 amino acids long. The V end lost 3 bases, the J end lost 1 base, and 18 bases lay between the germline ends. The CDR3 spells CASSFTLYQTANTEAFF. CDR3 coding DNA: TGTGCCAGCAGCTTCACCCTCTATCAGACAGCGAACACTGAAGCTTTCTTT.

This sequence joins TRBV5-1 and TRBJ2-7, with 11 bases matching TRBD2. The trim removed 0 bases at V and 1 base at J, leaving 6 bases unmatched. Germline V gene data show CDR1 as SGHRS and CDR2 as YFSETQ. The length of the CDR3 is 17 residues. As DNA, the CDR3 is TGCGCCAGCAGCTTGGTCCCCCTAGCGGGAGGATCCTACGAGCAGTACTTC. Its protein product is CASSLVPLAGGSYEQYF.

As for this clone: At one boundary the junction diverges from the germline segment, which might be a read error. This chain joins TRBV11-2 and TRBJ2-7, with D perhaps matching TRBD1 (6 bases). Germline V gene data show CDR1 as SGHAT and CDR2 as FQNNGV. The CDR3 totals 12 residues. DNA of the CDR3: TGTGCCAGCAGCTTCTACAGGGAAGAATCCGTCTTC. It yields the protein CASSFYREESVF.

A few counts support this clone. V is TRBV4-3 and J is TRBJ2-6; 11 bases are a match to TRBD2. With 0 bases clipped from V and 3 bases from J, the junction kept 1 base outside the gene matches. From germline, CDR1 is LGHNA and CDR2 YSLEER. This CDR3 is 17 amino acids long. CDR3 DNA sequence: TGCGCCAGCAGCCAAGATACTAGCGGGAGTGGGGCCAACGTCCTGACTTTC. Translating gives CASSQDTSGSGANVLTF.

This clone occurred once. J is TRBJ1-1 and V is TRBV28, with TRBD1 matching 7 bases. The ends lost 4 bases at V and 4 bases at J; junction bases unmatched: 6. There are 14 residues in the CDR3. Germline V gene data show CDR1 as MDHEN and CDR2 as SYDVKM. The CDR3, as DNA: TGTGCCAGCAGTTACCCGACAGGGACCACTGAAGCTTTCTTT. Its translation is CASSYPTGTTEAFF.

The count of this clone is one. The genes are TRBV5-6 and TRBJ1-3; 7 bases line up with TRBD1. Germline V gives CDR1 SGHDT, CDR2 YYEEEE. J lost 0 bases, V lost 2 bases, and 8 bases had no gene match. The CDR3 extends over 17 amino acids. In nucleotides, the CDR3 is TGTGCCAGCAGCTTTGTGGGACAGTACCACTCTGGAAACACCATATATTTT. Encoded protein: CASSFVGQYHSGNTIYF.

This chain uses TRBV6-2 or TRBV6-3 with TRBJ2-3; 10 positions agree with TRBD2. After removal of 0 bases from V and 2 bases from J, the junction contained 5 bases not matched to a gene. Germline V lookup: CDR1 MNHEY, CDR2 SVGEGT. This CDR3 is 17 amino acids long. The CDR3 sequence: CASSYSSLAGDTDTQYF. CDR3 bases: TGTGCCAGCAGTTACTCGAGTCTAGCGGGGGACACAGATACGCAGTATTTT.

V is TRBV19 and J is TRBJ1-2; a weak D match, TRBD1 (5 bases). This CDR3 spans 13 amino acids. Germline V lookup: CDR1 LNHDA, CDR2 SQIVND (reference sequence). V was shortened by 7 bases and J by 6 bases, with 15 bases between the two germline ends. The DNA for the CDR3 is TGTGCCAGTAACCCCCCCAGGGCGAATGGCTACACCTTC. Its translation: CASNPPRANGYTF.

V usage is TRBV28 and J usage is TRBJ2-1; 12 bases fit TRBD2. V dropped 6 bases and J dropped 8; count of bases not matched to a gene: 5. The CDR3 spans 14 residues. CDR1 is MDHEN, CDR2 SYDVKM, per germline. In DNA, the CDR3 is TGTGCCAGCAGACCCGGACTAGCGGGATATGAGCAGTTCTTC. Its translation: CASRPGLAGYEQFF.

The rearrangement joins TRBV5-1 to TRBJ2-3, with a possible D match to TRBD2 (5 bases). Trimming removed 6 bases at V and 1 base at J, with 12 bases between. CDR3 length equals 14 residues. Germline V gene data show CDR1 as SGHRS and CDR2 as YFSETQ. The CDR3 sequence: CASTLVGGTDTQYF. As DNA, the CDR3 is TGCGCCAGCACCCTGGTGGGAGGCACAGATACGCAGTATTTT.

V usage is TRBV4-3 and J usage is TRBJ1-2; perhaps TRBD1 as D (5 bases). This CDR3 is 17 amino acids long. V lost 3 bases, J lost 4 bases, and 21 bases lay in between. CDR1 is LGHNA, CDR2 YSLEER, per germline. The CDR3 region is CASSHGDLTENIYGYTF. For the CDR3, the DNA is TGCGCCAGCAGCCATGGGGACTTGACGGAGAACATCTATGGCTACACCTTC.

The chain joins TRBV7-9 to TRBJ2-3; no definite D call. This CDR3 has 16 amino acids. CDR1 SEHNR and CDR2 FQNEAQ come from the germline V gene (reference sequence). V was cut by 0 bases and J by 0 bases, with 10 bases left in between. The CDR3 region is CASSLAVVLSTDTQYF. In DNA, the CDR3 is TGTGCCAGCAGCTTAGCGGTAGTTTTGAGCACAGATACGCAGTATTTT.

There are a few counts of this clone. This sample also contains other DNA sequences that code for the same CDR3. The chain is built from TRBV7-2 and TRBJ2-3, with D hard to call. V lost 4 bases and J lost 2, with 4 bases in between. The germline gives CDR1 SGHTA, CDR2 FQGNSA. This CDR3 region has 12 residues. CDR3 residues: CASSSYTDTQYF. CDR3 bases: TGTGCCAGCAGCTCTTACACAGATACGCAGTATTTT.

CDR3 region: CASSLMGTYTDTQYF. CDR3 DNA sequence: TGTGCCAGCAGCTTAATGGGCACCTACACAGATACGCAGTATTTT. The chain uses TRBV7-3 and TRBJ2-3; D ambiguous. CDR1 and CDR2 from the germline V gene are SGHTA and FQGTGA. V was cut by 1 base and J by 2 bases, with 10 bases left in between. This CDR3 is 15 amino acids long.

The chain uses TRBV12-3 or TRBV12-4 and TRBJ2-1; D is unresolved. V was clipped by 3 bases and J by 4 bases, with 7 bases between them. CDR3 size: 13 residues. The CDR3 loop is CASSLYNYNEQFF. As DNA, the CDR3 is TGTGCCAGCAGTTTGTATAATTACAATGAGCAGTTCTTC.

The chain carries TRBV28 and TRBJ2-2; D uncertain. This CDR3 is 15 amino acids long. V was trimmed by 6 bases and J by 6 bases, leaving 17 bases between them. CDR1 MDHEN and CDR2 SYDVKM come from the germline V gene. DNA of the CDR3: TGTGCCAGCAGACGAATTCTAGGAGCCGCCGGGGAGCTGTTTTTT. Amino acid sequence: CASRRILGAAGELFF.

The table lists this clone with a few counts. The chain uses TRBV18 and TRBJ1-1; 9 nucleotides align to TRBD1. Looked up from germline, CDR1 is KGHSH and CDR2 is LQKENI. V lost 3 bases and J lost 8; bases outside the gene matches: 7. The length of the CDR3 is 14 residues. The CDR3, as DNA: TGTGCCAGCTCACCGACGGTACAGGGGGCCGAAGCTTTCTTT. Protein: CASSPTVQGAEAFF.

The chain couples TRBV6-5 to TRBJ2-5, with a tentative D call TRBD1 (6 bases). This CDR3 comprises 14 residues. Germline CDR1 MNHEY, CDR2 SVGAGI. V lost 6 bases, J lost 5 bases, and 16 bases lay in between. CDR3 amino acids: CASSPSGHRETQYF. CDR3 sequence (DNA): TGTGCCAGCAGCCCATCGGGACATCGGGAGACCCAGTACTTC.

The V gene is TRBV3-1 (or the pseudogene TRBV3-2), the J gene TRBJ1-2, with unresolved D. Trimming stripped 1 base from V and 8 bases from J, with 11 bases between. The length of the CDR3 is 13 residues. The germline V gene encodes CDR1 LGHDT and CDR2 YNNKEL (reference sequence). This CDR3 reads CASSQGYEHGYTF. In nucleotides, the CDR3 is TGTGCCAGCAGCCAAGGATATGAGCACGGCTACACCTTC.